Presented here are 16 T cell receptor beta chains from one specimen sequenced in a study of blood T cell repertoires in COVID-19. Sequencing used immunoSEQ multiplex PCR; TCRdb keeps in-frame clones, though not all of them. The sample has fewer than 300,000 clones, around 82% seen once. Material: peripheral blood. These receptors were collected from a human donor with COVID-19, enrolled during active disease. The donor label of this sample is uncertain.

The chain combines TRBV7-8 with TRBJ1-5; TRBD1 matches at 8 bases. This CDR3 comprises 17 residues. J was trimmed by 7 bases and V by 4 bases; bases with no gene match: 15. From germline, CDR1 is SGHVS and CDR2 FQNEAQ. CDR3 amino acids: CASSSTGTGGIRQPQHF. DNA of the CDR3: TGTGCCAGCAGCTCGACCGGGACAGGAGGAATAAGGCAGCCCCAGCATTTT. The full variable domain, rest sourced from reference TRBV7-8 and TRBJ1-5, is GAGVSQSPRYKVAKRGQDVALRCDPISGHVSLFWYQQALGQGPEFLTYFQNEAQLDKSGLPSDRFFAERPEGSVSTLKIQRTQQEDSAVYLCASSSTGTGGIRQPQHFGDGTRLSIL.

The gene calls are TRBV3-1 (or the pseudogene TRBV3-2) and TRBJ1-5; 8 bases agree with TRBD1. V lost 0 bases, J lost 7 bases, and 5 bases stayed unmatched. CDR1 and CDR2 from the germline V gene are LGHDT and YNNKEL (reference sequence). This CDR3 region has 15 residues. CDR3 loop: CASSQDRGRGQPQHF. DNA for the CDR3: TGTGCCAGCAGCCAAGACAGGGGGCGAGGCCAGCCCCAGCATTTT.

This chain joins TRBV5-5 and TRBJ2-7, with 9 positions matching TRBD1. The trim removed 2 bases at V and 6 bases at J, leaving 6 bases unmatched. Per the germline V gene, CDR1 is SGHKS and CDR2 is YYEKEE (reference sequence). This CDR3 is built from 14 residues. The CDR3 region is CASSLGQGSGEQYF. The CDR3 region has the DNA TGTGCCAGCAGCTTAGGACAGGGGTCGGGCGAGCAGTACTTC.

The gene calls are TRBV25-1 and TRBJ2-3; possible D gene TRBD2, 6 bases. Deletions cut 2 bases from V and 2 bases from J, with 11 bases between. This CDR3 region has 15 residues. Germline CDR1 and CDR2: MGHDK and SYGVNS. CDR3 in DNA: TGTGCCAGCAGTGAACGGGGACTGTACACAGATACGCAGTATTTT. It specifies CASSERGLYTDTQYF.

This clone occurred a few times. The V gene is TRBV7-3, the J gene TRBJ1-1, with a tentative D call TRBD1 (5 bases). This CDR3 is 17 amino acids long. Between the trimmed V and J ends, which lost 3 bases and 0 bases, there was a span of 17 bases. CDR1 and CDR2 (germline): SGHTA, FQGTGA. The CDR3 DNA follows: TGTGCCAGCAGCTTCAGGCAGGGATCAGACATGAACACTGAAGCTTTCTTT. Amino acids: CASSFRQGSDMNTEAFF.

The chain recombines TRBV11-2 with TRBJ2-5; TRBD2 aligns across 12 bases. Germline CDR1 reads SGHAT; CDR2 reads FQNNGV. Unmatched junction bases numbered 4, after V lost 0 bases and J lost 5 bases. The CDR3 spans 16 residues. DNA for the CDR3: TGTGCCAGCAGCTTAGATAACCTAGCGGGAGGGGAGACCCAGTACTTC. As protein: CASSLDNLAGGETQYF.

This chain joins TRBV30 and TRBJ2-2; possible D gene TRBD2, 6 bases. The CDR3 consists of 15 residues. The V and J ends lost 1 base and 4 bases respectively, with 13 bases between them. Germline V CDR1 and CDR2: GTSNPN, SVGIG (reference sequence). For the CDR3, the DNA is TGTGCCTGGAGTGGGCCTGGGAGGAGCACCGGGGAGCTGTTTTTT. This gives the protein CAWSGPGRSTGELFF.

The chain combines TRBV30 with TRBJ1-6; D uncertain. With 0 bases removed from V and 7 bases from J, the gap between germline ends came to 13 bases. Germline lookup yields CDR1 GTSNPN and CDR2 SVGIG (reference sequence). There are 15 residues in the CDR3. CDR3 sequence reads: CAWSVHTPGNSPLHF. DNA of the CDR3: TGTGCCTGGAGTGTACATACCCCGGGGAATTCACCCCTCCACTTT.

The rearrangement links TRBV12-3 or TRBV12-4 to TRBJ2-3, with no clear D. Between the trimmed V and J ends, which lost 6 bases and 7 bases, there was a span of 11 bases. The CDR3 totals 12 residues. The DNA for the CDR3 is TGTGCCAGCAGCCGAAGCACGAATACGCAGTATTTT. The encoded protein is CASSRSTNTQYF.

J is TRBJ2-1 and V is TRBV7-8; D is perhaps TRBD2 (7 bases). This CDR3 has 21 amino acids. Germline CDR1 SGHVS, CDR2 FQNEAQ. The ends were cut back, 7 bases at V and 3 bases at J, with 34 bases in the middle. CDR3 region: CASTKRRRGGGGRNYYNEQFF. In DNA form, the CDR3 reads TGTGCCAGCACTAAGCGTAGGAGGGGGGGAGGTGGGAGAAACTACTACAATGAGCAGTTCTTC.

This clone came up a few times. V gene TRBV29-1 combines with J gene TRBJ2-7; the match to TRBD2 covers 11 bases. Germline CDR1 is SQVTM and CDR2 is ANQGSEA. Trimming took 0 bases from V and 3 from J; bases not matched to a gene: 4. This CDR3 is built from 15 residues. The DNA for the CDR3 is TGCAGCGTTGAAGATAGCGGGAGGGGGGACTACGAGCAGTACTTC. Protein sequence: CSVEDSGRGDYEQYF.

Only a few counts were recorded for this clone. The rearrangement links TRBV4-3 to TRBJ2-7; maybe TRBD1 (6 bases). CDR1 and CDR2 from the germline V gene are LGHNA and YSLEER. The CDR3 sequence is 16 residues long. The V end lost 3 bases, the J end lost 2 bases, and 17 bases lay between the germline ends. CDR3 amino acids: CASSQTETGITYEQYF. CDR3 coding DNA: TGCGCCAGCAGCCAGACTGAGACAGGCATTACCTACGAGCAGTACTTC.

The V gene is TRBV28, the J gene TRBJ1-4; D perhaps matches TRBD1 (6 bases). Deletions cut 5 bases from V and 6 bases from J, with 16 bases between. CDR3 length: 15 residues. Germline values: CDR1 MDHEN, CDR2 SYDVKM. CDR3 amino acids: CASSLTQGSYEKLFF. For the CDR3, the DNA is TGTGCCAGCAGTCTTACCCAGGGGTCCTATGAAAAACTGTTTTTT. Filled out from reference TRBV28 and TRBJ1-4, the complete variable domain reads DVKVTQSSRYLVKRTGEKVFLECVQDMDHENMFWYRQDPGLGLRLIYFSYDVKMKEKGDIPEGYSVSREKKERFSLILESASTNQTSMYLCASSLTQGSYEKLFFGSGTQLSVL.

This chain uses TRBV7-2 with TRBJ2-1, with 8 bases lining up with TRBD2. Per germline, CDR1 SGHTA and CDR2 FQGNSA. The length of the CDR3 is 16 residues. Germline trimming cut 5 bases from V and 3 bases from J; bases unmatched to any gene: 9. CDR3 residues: CASSAEAGANYNEQFF. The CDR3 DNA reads TGTGCCAGCAGCGCCGAAGCGGGAGCTAACTACAATGAGCAGTTCTTC.

CDR3 DNA sequence: TGCAGTGCAAGTAGACCGGGACAAGAGGGCTACGAGCAGTACTTC. Amino acids: CSASRPGQEGYEQYF. The chain has TRBV20-1 and TRBJ2-7; tentative D call: TRBD1 (6 bases). This CDR3 is built from 15 residues. V dropped 6 bases and J dropped 3 bases, with 21 bases sitting between them. Germline CDR1 is DFQATT and CDR2 is SNEGSKA (reference sequence).

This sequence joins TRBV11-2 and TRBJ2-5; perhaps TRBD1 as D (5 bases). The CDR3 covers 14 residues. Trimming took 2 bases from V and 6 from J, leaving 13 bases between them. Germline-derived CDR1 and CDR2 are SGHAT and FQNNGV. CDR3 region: CASSLQSGIQTQYF. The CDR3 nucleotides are TGTGCCAGCAGCTTACAGTCAGGGATTCAGACCCAGTACTTC.